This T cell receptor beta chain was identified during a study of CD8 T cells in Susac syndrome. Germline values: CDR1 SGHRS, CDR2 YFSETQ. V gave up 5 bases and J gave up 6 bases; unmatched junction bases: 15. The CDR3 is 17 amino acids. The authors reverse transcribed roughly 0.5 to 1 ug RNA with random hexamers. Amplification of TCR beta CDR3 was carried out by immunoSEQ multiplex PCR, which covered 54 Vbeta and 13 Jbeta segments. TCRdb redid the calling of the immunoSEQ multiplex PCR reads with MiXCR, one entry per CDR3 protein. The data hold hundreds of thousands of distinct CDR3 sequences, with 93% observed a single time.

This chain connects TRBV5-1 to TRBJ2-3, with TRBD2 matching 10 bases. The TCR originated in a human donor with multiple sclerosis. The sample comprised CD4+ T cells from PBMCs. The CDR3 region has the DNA TGCGCCAGCAGATCAACCTCCCAGGGACTAGCGAAGGATACGCAGTATTTT. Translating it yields CASRSTSQGLAKDTQYF.